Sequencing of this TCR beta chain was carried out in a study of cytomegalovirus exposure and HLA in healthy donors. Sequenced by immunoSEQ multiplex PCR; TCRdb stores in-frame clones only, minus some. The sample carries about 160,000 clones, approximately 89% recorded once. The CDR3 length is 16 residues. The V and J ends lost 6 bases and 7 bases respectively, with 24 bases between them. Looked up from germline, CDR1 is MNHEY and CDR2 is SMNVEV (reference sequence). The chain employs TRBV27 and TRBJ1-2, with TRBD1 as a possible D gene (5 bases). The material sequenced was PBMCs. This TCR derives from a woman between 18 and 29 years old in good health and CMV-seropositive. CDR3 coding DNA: TGTGCCAGCAGCTCTTCGCCGGCCAGGGTCTTAGGTGGCTACACCTTC. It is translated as CASSSSPARVLGGYTF.